This T cell receptor (beta chain) was documented in a study of CD8 T cells in ankylosing spondylitis. Regarding the study as a whole: Disease-linked clones bore a CD8+ phenotype, appearing relatively rarely in peripheral blood. Earlier reports found some motif variants in synovial fluid and blood in reactive arthritis. What seemed typical of ankylosing spondylitis blood was a TCR beta motif built from fewer than ten highly homologous variants. The study looked at matched synovial fluid samples from ankylosing spondylitis patients. Disease-linked clones were reported to be significantly enriched there.

Libraries for TCR beta were made by quantitative 5'-RACE with molecular barcodes. Each CDR3 protein is one row after TCRdb ran MiXCR on the 5' RACE reads. The data show about 540,000 distinct CDR3 sequences, roughly 13% seen once. On this clonotype: Its specificity is not known.

Input material: blood, either unsorted or a sorted T cell fraction (not recorded which). This sequence was found in a male donor with ankylosing spondylitis.

As DNA, the CDR3 is TGCGCCAGCAGCTTGGTTGGTAGCGGGACGGGGACAGATACGCAGTATTTT. Translated, it gives CASSLVGSGTGTDTQYF. The chain has TRBV5-1 and TRBJ2-3; TRBD2 agrees at 8 bases. V dropped 0 bases and J dropped 3; count of bases not matched to a gene: 9. The CDR3 is 17 amino acids. Germline values: CDR1 SGHRS, CDR2 YFSETQ.